These 4 T cell receptor beta chains were sequenced from one sample in a study of neurological immune-mediated disorders. TCRdb reprocessed the 5' RACE reads via MiXCR and lists one record per CDR3 protein. The sample holds tens of thousands of distinct CDR3 sequences, roughly 3.7% seen once. The source material was PBMCs. The receptors originated from a man in his fifties or sixties with multiple sclerosis.

This clonotype appeared many times. This rearrangement joins TRBV5-1 to TRBJ2-1, with TRBD2 matching 14 bases. Germline lookup yields CDR1 SGHRS and CDR2 YFSETQ. The CDR3 extends over 16 amino acids. Trimming at V came to 4 bases and at J to 4 bases, leaving 4 bases not matched to a gene. The CDR3 DNA follows: TGCGCCAGCAGCGCCCGGACTAGCGGGGGGTACAATGAGCAGTTCTTC. It codes for CASSARTSGGYNEQFF.

This chain links TRBV7-8 with TRBJ2-5; tentatively, D is TRBD1 (6 bases). Germline loops: CDR1 SGHVS, CDR2 FQNEAQ. The CDR3 spans 15 residues. V lost 5 bases to trimming and J lost 5 bases, with 18 bases between them. CDR3 in amino acids: CASSPHMGHGETQYF. CDR3 coding DNA: TGTGCCAGCAGCCCACACATGGGACACGGGGAGACCCAGTACTTC. The full variable domain, its missing parts supplied by reference TRBV7-8 and TRBJ2-5, is GAGVSQSPRYKVAKRGQDVALRCDPISGHVSLFWYQQALGQGPEFLTYFQNEAQLDKSGLPSDRFFAERPEGSVSTLKIQRTQQEDSAVYLCASSPHMGHGETQYFGPGTRLLVL.

This clonotype was observed a few times. The chain is built from TRBV10-3 and TRBJ2-3, with 8 positions matching TRBD1. From germline, CDR1 is ENHRY and CDR2 SYGVKD. The CDR3 sequence is 15 residues long. V lost 4 bases and J lost 3; bases outside the gene matches: 6. The CDR3 here is CAISVGQAATDTQYF. The CDR3 DNA follows: TGTGCCATCAGTGTGGGACAGGCGGCGACAGATACGCAGTATTTT.

This clonotype has more than one count but fewer than ten. The chain links TRBV9 to TRBJ1-2; D is uncertain. CDR1 is SGDLS and CDR2 is YYNGEE in the germline V gene. The CDR3 length is 15 residues. The ends were cut back, 3 bases at V and 5 bases at J, with 17 bases in the middle. Here the CDR3 DNA reads TGTGCCAGCAGCGGACCCGGCGACGCGGAGTATGGCTACACCTTC. Translating gives CASSGPGDAEYGYTF.